This passage covers 15 T cell receptor beta chains from one sample sequenced in a study of blood T cell repertoires in COVID-19. The protocol was immunoSEQ multiplex PCR, while the TCRdb copy is restricted to in-frame clones and leaves out a portion. This table has roughly 100,000 clones, 80% to 90% appearing once. The sequencing sample was made of peripheral blood. Every receptor here comes from a human donor with COVID-19, enrolled during active disease. The donor label of this sample is uncertain.

V is TRBV11-1 and J is TRBJ2-2, with 7 bases matching TRBD2. CDR3 length: 15 amino acids. Germline CDR1 SGHAT, CDR2 FQDESV (reference sequence). The V segment lost 5 bases and the J segment 5 bases; nucleotides outside the gene matches: 8. This CDR3 reads CASSHRGVGTGELFF. The DNA of the CDR3 is TGTGCCAGCAGCCATCGGGGGGTAGGGACCGGGGAGCTGTTTTTT.

The rearrangement links TRBV12-3 or TRBV12-4 to TRBJ2-2, with TRBD1 matching over 7 bases. Trimming at V came to 6 bases and at J to 9 bases, leaving 7 bases not matched to a gene. The CDR3 sequence is 13 residues long. CDR3 amino acids: CASRILGGRELFF. CDR3 sequence (DNA): TGTGCCAGCAGGATCCTAGGGGGCAGGGAGCTGTTTTTT.

The chain employs TRBV4-1 and TRBJ2-7; 7 nucleotides match TRBD1. The germline V gene has CDR1 MGHRA and CDR2 YSYEKL. This CDR3 contains 14 residues. Losses at the gene ends were 3 bases for V and 9 bases for J; bases not matched to a gene: 11. CDR3 residues: CASSHTGEMSGQYF. The CDR3 DNA follows: TGCGCCAGCAGCCATACAGGGGAAATGTCAGGGCAGTACTTC.

The gene calls are TRBV5-1 and TRBJ2-1, with D perhaps matching TRBD1 (5 bases). CDR1 SGHRS and CDR2 YFSETQ come from the germline V gene. The CDR3 runs 14 residues. The V end was cut by 1 base, the J end by 0 bases, with 5 bases between. The CDR3 is CASSLTGSYNEQFF. CDR3 DNA sequence: TGCGCCAGCAGCTTGACAGGCTCCTACAATGAGCAGTTCTTC.

The CDR3 nucleotides are TGCAGCGTCCAAAATCGGACAGAAACGTATAGCAATCAGCCCCAGCATTTT. The encoded protein is CSVQNRTETYSNQPQHF. The V gene is TRBV29-1, the J gene TRBJ1-5, with a possible D match to TRBD1 (6 bases). Germline loops: CDR1 SQVTM, CDR2 ANQGSEA. The germline V and J ends were trimmed by 6 bases and 0 bases, with 21 bases remaining between them. The CDR3 extends over 17 amino acids.

The CDR3 spells CAISDPRGQIMNTEAFF. Here the CDR3 DNA reads TGTGCCATCAGCGACCCCCGGGGACAGATTATGAACACTGAAGCTTTCTTT. The rearrangement uses TRBV10-3 and TRBJ1-1; TRBD1 matches 7 bases. The CDR3 is made up of 17 amino acids. Germline V gives CDR1 ENHRY, CDR2 SYGVKD. The V and J ends lost 6 bases and 0 bases, in that order; junction bases with no gene match: 13.

The J gene is TRBJ2-3, the V gene TRBV5-6, with a weak D call TRBD1 (6 bases). The CDR3 consists of 13 residues. Trimming removed 4 bases from V and 1 base from J, with 7 bases in between. Germline V lookup: CDR1 SGHDT, CDR2 YYEEEE. The CDR3 sequence: CASSRQGTDTQYF. For the CDR3, the DNA is TGTGCCAGCAGCCGACAGGGCACAGATACGCAGTATTTT.

V gene TRBV29-1 combines with J gene TRBJ2-7, with TRBD1 matching 7 bases. Germline V lookup: CDR1 SQVTM, CDR2 ANQGSEA. The CDR3 runs 15 residues. Trimming took 6 bases from V and 2 from J; bases not matched to a gene: 13. The CDR3 region has the DNA TGCAGCGTCTTCGAGCGGACAGGTACTCCCTACGAGCAGTACTTC. Translation gives CSVFERTGTPYEQYF.

This chain connects TRBV7-2 to TRBJ1-1; D not resolved. V was shortened by 0 bases and J by 1 base, with 9 bases between the two germline ends. The germline V gene has CDR1 SGHTA and CDR2 FQGNSA. The CDR3 runs 15 residues. The CDR3: CASSLAPRANTEAFF. CDR3 bases: TGTGCCAGCAGCTTAGCACCGAGGGCGAACACTGAAGCTTTCTTT. Drawing the rest from reference TRBV7-2 and TRBJ1-1, the complete variable domain is GAGVSQSPSNKVTEKGKDVELRCDPISGHTALYWYRQSLGQGLEFLIYFQGNSAPDKSGLPSDRFSAERTGGSVSTLTIQRTQQEDSAVYLCASSLAPRANTEAFFGQGTRLTVV.

V and J are TRBV24-1 and TRBJ2-1, with TRBD2 as a possible D gene (5 bases). This CDR3 is built from 17 residues. The germline CDR1 and CDR2 sequences are KGHDR and SFDVKD. V lost 6 bases and J 6 bases, leaving 23 bases between the germline ends. Here the CDR3 DNA reads TGTGCCACCAGTTCTCCCGGAGGATCCGTTTTAACCAATGAGCAGTTCTTC. Encoded protein: CATSSPGGSVLTNEQFF.

The chain couples TRBV28 to TRBJ1-6, with a weak D call TRBD1 (6 bases). The CDR3 runs to 14 residues. Trimming removed 5 bases at V and 8 bases at J, with 13 bases between. The germline CDR1 and CDR2 sequences are MDHEN and SYDVKM. DNA of the CDR3: TGTGCCAGCAGTCCGGGACATTTGGATTCACCCCTCCACTTT. It translates to CASSPGHLDSPLHF.

The CDR3 reads CASTPAGWERGYTF. For the CDR3, the DNA is TGTGCCAGCACCCCGGCGGGGTGGGAGCGCGGCTACACCTTC. This chain uses TRBV6-5 with TRBJ1-2; the D is unclear. The V gene lost 7 bases and the J gene lost 8 bases, with 20 bases spanning the gap. Germline lookup yields CDR1 MNHEY and CDR2 SVGAGI. CDR3 length: 14 amino acids.

CDR3 DNA sequence: TGCGCCAGCAGCCACCCCGGGTTCGAGGCCAATGAGCAGTTCTTC. This translates into CASSHPGFEANEQFF. V gene TRBV4-1 combines with J gene TRBJ2-1; D is undetermined. Trimming cost V 3 bases and J 6 bases, with 15 bases left between them. CDR3 length: 15 residues. CDR1 is MGHRA and CDR2 is YSYEKL in the germline V gene.

This clone was observed once. The chain uses TRBV10-3 and TRBJ2-3, with D tentatively TRBD2 (5 bases). CDR3 length: 17 residues. Trimming removed 0 bases from V and 11 bases from J, with 24 bases in between. Germline V lookup: CDR1 ENHRY, CDR2 SYGVKD. CDR3 sequence (DNA): TGTGCCATCAGTGAGTCGACGACCGCTCGGGCGGGTTTATGGCAGTATTTT. This gives the protein CAISESTTARAGLWQYF.

V and J are TRBV6-5 and TRBJ1-2, with 7 bases aligning to TRBD1. J was trimmed by 4 bases and V by 11 bases; bases with no gene match: 7. CDR1 and CDR2 from the germline V gene are MNHEY and SVGAGI. This CDR3 spans 12 amino acids. The CDR3 DNA is TGTGCCTGCCGGGACAGTCTCTATGGCTACACCTTC. This gives the protein CACRDSLYGYTF.